A single T cell receptor (beta chain) is shown here with its context. Under the authors' procedure: Estimated nucleated cell counts came from reference gene primer amplification. Some clones are missing from TCRdb's copy, which holds only in-frame ones; the method was immunoSEQ multiplex PCR. Clone size and the V and J calls come from that table; the DNA yielded D and trimming. The repertoire holds 300,000 to 400,000 clones, with around 87% as singletons. Trimming took 4 bases from V and 5 from J; bases not matched to a gene: 15. Germline values: CDR1 SGDLS, CDR2 YYNGEE. The CDR3 loop spans 18 amino acids. The data belong to a study of blood T cell repertoires in COVID-19.

The material sequenced was peripheral blood. The sequence was obtained from a woman aged 45-65 years who had recovered from COVID-19. This sequence joins TRBV9 and TRBJ2-1; 10 bases map to TRBD2. CDR3 region: CASSKTGTSAPDDNEQFF. The CDR3 DNA reads as TGTGCCAGCAGCAAAACCGGGACTAGCGCACCCGATGACAATGAGCAGTTCTTC.